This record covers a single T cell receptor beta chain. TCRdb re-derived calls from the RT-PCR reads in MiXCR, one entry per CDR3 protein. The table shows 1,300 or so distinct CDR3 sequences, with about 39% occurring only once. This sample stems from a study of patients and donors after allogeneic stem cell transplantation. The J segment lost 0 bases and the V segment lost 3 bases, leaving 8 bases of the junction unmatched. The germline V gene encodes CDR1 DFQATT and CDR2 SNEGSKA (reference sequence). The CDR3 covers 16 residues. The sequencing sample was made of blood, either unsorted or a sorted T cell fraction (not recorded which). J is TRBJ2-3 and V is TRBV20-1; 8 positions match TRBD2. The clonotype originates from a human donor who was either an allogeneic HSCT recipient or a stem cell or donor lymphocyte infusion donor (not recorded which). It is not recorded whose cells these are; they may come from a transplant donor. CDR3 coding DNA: TGCAGTGCTAGTCTGCGACTAGCGATTAGCACAGATACGCAGTATTTT. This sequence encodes CSASLRLAISTDTQYF.